The present T cell receptor (beta chain) was sequenced within a study of OX40 agonist ivuxolimab in advanced cancers. General study results and limits: Among the lowest levels of clonal expansion were found in partial responders at 0.1-3.0 mg/kg. Some patients without response likewise showed low normalized clonal expansion. The mean number of expanded clones was higher in CD8+ T cells than in CD4+.

Profiling relied on immunoSEQ multiplex PCR, and the TCRdb table lists in-frame clones only, not all of them. The repertoire has around 15,000 clones, roughly 78% of them found once; the top ten carry under 30%. Points on this clone: What it recognizes is unknown.

This CDR3 contains 14 residues. The germline V gene encodes CDR1 SGHTA and CDR2 FQGNSA. J lost 8 bases, V lost 3 bases, and 5 bases had no gene match. Material: CD4+ or CD8+ T cells sorted from blood, obtained in a trial of the OX40 agonist ivuxolimab. This TCR was sampled from an adult with an advanced solid tumor such as melanoma, head and neck, liver or kidney cancer. The chain has TRBV7-2 and TRBJ2-4; 9 bases match TRBD2. The CDR3 DNA reads TGTGCCAGCAGCTTCGGCGGGGGGGCTGACATTCAGTACTTC. Residues: CASSFGGGADIQYF.